These T cell receptor beta chains were read from a single sample in a study of T cells in Graves' hyperthyroidism and ophthalmopathy. From the multiplex PCR reads, TCRdb called clonotypes with MiXCR, one entry per CDR3 protein. The table shows hundreds of thousands of distinct CDR3 sequences, with about 45% occurring only once. What was sequenced was peripheral blood or thyroid tissue (not recorded which). The receptors derive from an adult man with Graves' disease, either hyperthyroidism or ophthalmopathy (not recorded which). Both conserved end residues are part of each CDR3. Fields, in order: V gene, J gene, D gene, clone size, CDR3 protein, CDR3 DNA. D genes are given only for firm matches. For some rows the clone size is stated as once, few or many, or as a class when expanded; others skip it.

TRBV7-3,TRBJ2-7,-,few,CASKPGHEAYEQYF,TGTGCCAGCAAACCGGGACACGAGGCCTACGAGCAGTACTTC
TRBV6-6,TRBJ1-5,-,-,CASRGGINQPQHF,TGTGCCAGCAGAGGGGGGATCAATCAGCCCCAGCATTTT
TRBV29-1,TRBJ1-2,TRBD1,-,CSSEVTGDSYGYTF,TGCAGCAGTGAAGTGACAGGGGATAGCTATGGCTACACCTTC
TRBV11-2,TRBJ1-4,-,-,CASSFPRGTNEKLFF,TGTGCCAGCAGCTTTCCCAGGGGAACTAATGAAAAACTGTTTTTT
TRBV7-9,TRBJ2-2,TRBD1,-,CASSQARDRAYTGELFF,TGTGCCAGCAGCCAGGCCCGGGACAGGGCTTACACCGGGGAGCTGTTTTTT
TRBV5-1,TRBJ2-7,-,once,CASSSRRKSPYEQYF,TGCGCCAGCAGCTCTCGGAGGAAGTCCCCCTACGAGCAGTACTTC
TRBV6-1,TRBJ2-5,-,-,CASSGSRKETQYF,TGTGCCAGCAGCGGGAGCCGTAAAGAGACCCAGTACTTC
TRBV7-2,TRBJ2-7,TRBD1,-,CASSLVGTGSYEQYF,TGTGCCAGCAGCTTAGTTGGGACAGGGAGCTACGAGCAGTACTTC
TRBV5-1,TRBJ2-5,-,few,CASSFWTDQETQYF,TGCGCCAGCAGCTTCTGGACAGACCAAGAGACCCAGTACTTC
TRBV2,TRBJ1-5,-,-,CASKPKSRGNQPQHF,TGTGCCAGCAAGCCGAAGTCTAGGGGCAATCAGCCCCAGCATTTT
TRBV10-3,TRBJ2-5,TRBD2,-,CASGTSGGETQYF,TGTGCCTCAGGGACTAGCGGGGGCGAGACCCAGTACTTC
TRBV29-1,TRBJ1-3,-,-,CSVGRGMNTIYF,TGCAGCGTTGGGAGGGGGATGAACACCATATATTTT
TRBV14,TRBJ1-2,-,many,CASSQGPGYTF,TGTGCCAGCAGCCAAGGACCGGGCTACACCTTC
TRBV20-1,TRBJ1-5,-,few,CSARVTGLQPQHF,TGCAGTGCGAGGGTGACAGGCCTTCAGCCCCAGCATTTT
TRBV7-2,TRBJ1-2,-,many,CASSLAGQNYGYTF,TGTGCCAGCAGCTTAGCCGGACAGAACTATGGCTACACCTTC
TRBV12-3/TRBV12-4,TRBJ2-7,TRBD1,few,CASSSGTVYEQYF,TGTGCCAGCAGTTCCGGGACAGTCTACGAGCAGTACTTC
TRBV13,TRBJ1-6,-,-,CASSYAGTHANSPLHF,TGTGCCAGCAGCTACGCCGGGACCCACGCAAATTCACCCCTCCACTTT
TRBV10-3,TRBJ2-7,TRBD2,-,CAITPSLGLAETYEQYF,TGTGCCATCACCCCCTCCCTAGGACTAGCTGAAACTTACGAGCAGTACTTC
TRBV29-1,TRBJ1-4,TRBD1,-,CSVAQGSEKLFF,TGCAGCGTTGCACAGGGGAGCGAAAAACTGTTTTTT
TRBV10-3,TRBJ1-2,TRBD1,few,CAISEAPGQGGYYGYTF,TGTGCCATCAGTGAGGCCCCCGGACAGGGCGGGTACTATGGCTACACCTTC
TRBV10-3,TRBJ1-5,TRBD1,many,CAISESDRGDQPQHF,TGTGCCATCAGTGAGTCAGACAGGGGCGATCAGCCCCAGCATTTT
TRBV29-1,TRBJ1-5,TRBD1,-,CAWKKTGASNQPQHF,TGTGCCTGGAAAAAGACAGGGGCCAGCAATCAGCCCCAGCATTTT
TRBV7-8,TRBJ1-3,-,few,CASSPNRLGGQRNTIYF,TGTGCCAGCAGCCCTAATAGGTTGGGGGGGCAGAGAAACACCATATATTTT
TRBV7-8,TRBJ2-7,TRBD2,few,CASSSSGGLSYEQYF,TGTGCCAGCAGCTCTAGCGGGGGGCTCTCCTACGAGCAGTACTTC